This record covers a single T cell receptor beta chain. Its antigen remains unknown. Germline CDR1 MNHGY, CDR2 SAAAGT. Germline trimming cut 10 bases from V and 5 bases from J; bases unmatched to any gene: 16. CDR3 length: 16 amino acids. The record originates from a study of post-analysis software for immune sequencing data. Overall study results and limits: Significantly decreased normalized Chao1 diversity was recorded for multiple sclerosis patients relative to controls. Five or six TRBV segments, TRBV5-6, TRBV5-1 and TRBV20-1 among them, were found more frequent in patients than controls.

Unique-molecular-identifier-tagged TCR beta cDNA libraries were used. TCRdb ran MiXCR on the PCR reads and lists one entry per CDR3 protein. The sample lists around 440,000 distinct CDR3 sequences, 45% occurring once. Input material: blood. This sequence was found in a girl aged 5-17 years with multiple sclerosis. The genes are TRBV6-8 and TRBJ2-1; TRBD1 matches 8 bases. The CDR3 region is CATKRGPGTGDNEQFF. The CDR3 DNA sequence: TGTGCCACCAAACGGGGACCCGGGACAGGAGACAATGAGCAGTTCTTC.